These 21 T cell receptor beta chains were sequenced from one sample in a study of T cell responses to AZD1222 COVID-19 vaccine. TCRdb's table, derived via immunoSEQ multiplex PCR, lists solely in-frame clones and lacks some. The table includes just over 60,000 clones, approximately 80% detected once. The source was peripheral blood, collected on day 0 of AZD1222 vaccination. These receptors all come from an adult in good health.

The chain combines TRBV13 with TRBJ2-5; D remains unclear. The V end was cut by 2 bases, the J end by 5 bases, with 9 bases between. The CDR3 consists of 13 residues. Germline CDR1 and CDR2: PRHDT and FYEKMQ (reference sequence). Written as DNA, the CDR3 is TGTGCCAGCAGCTTAAGGCGGACGGAGACCCAGTACTTC. It codes for CASSLRRTETQYF. Complete variable domain (other parts from reference TRBV13 and TRBJ2-5): AAGVIQSPRHLIKEKRETATLKCYPIPRHDTVYWYQQGPGQDPQFLISFYEKMQSDKGSIPDRFSAQQFSDYHSELNMSSLELGDSALYFCASSLRRTETQYFGPGTRLLVL.

This clone was picked up a small number of times. The genes are TRBV15 and TRBJ2-3; TRBD2 matches at 8 bases. V gave up 1 base and J gave up 6 bases; unmatched junction bases: 9. Germline CDR1 and CDR2: LNHNV and YYDKDF (reference sequence). CDR3 length: 16 amino acids. CDR3 region: CATSRARGGAEDTQYF. CDR3 nucleotide sequence: TGTGCCACCAGCAGAGCTCGGGGGGGCGCAGAGGATACGCAGTATTTT.

V usage is TRBV7-2 and J usage is TRBJ2-3; no reliable D call. V shed 6 bases and J shed 5 bases, with 12 bases lying between them. The germline V gene encodes CDR1 SGHTA and CDR2 FQGNSA. The CDR3 totals 13 residues. CDR3 in amino acids: CASRPPTGDTQYF. In DNA form, the CDR3 reads TGTGCCAGCAGACCCCCAACGGGAGATACGCAGTATTTT. Full variable domain (outside the CDR3, taken from reference TRBV7-2 and TRBJ2-3): GAGVSQSPSNKVTEKGKDVELRCDPISGHTALYWYRQSLGQGLEFLIYFQGNSAPDKSGLPSDRFSAERTGGSVSTLTIQRTQQEDSAVYLCASRPPTGDTQYFGPGTRLTVL.

The chain couples TRBV7-4 to TRBJ2-7; TRBD2 might be the D (5 bases). Germline V CDR1 and CDR2: SGHVT, SQSDAQ. Trimming removed 5 bases at V and 4 bases at J, with 18 bases between. This CDR3 spans 15 amino acids. CDR3 residues: CASSPGELPRYEQYF. DNA for the CDR3: TGTGCCAGCAGCCCCGGGGAACTGCCCAGGTACGAGCAGTACTTC.

This chain connects TRBV9 to TRBJ2-7; D is undetermined. V lost 4 bases to trimming and J lost 7 bases, with 18 bases between them. The CDR3 is 14 residues long. Germline-derived CDR1 and CDR2 are SGDLS and YYNGEE. CDR3 amino acids: CASSPARGAGEQYF. Written as DNA, the CDR3 is TGTGCCAGCAGCCCGGCCAGAGGCGCTGGAGAGCAGTACTTC.

J is TRBJ1-2 and V is TRBV6-2 or TRBV6-3; D possibly corresponds to TRBD1 (6 bases). The CDR3 spans 13 residues. V was clipped by 6 bases and J by 4 bases, with 12 bases between them. Germline V gene sequence: CDR1 MNHEY, CDR2 SVGEGT. The CDR3 region has the DNA TGTGCCAGCAGCTTGGACAGATCCTATGGCTACACCTTC. This gives the protein CASSLDRSYGYTF.

The J gene is TRBJ2-1, the V gene TRBV12-5; TRBD2 matches 10 bases. Germline trimming cut 5 bases from V and 4 bases from J; bases unmatched to any gene: 11. This CDR3 contains 17 residues. CDR1 is LGHNT, CDR2 FRNRAP, per germline. The CDR3 sequence is CASGPPRGSGGYNEQFF. Written as DNA, the CDR3 is TGTGCTAGTGGTCCCCCGCGAGGTAGCGGGGGGTACAATGAGCAGTTCTTC.

The chain links TRBV20-1 to TRBJ2-7, with D hard to call. CDR3 size: 11 residues. V lost 1 base and J 3 bases, leaving 4 bases between the germline ends. Germline values: CDR1 DFQATT, CDR2 SNEGSKA (reference sequence). Written as DNA, the CDR3 is TGCAGTGCTAGAGCCAGCTACGAGCAGTACTTC. Translation: CSARASYEQYF.

The chain couples TRBV24-1 to TRBJ2-1, with D possibly being TRBD1 (5 bases). Trimming removed 0 bases from V and 5 bases from J, with 13 bases in between. The CDR3 consists of 16 residues. The germline V gene encodes CDR1 KGHDR and CDR2 SFDVKD. The CDR3, as DNA: TGTGCCACCAGTGATTTGCGGGCAGGGTTGGACAATGAGCAGTTCTTC. It specifies CATSDLRAGLDNEQFF.

This chain connects TRBV5-1 to TRBJ2-4; D might be TRBD1 (5 bases). The CDR3 totals 15 residues. Germline values: CDR1 SGHRS, CDR2 YFSETQ. Trimming removed 0 bases at V and 1 base at J, with 8 bases between. In DNA, the CDR3 is TGCGCCAGCAGCTTGGTTGCAGGGGCCAAAAACATTCAGTACTTC. It specifies CASSLVAGAKNIQYF.

Here the CDR3 DNA reads TGTGCCAGCAGCCAAGATGCGGACAGGGGGTACGCCTTTGAAGCTTTCTTT. Translated: CASSQDADRGYAFEAFF. The chain has TRBV3-1 (or the pseudogene TRBV3-2) and TRBJ1-1; the match to TRBD1 covers 10 bases. After removal of 0 bases from V and 7 bases from J, the junction contained 11 bases not matched to a gene. The germline V gene encodes CDR1 LGHDT and CDR2 YNNKEL (reference sequence). The CDR3 length is 17 residues.

V gene TRBV5-4 combines with J gene TRBJ2-1; 14 nucleotides match TRBD2. Germline V gives CDR1 SGHNT, CDR2 YYREEE (reference sequence). V was clipped by 3 bases and J by 7 bases; unmatched bases: 6. The CDR3 runs to 16 residues. The CDR3 bases are TGTGCCAGCAGCTACGGGACTAGCGGGGGCCGGAATGAGCAGTTCTTC. Translation: CASSYGTSGGRNEQFF.

This clone was seen a single time. This chain links TRBV18 with TRBJ1-1; no firm D call. The V end was cut by 1 base, the J end by 4 bases, with 7 bases between. The CDR3 length is 13 residues. From germline, CDR1 is KGHSH and CDR2 LQKENI. The CDR3 DNA follows: TGTGCCAGCTCACCACAGGGAACCACTGAAGCTTTCTTT. This codes for CASSPQGTTEAFF.

Many counts were recorded for this clone. The V and J genes are TRBV5-5 and TRBJ2-1; 9 nucleotides line up with TRBD1. V was clipped by 1 base and J by 8 bases; unmatched bases: 10. This CDR3 spans 16 amino acids. CDR1 SGHKS and CDR2 YYEKEE come from the germline V gene (reference sequence). CDR3 bases: TGTGCCAGCAGCTTGCCTACAGGGGGCCTCACCGATGAGCAGTTCTTC. Its protein is CASSLPTGGLTDEQFF.

The CDR3, as DNA: TGTGCCAGCAGCTTAGCGCAGGGGGCAGCGGGGGCCTACAATGAGCAGTTCTTC. As protein: CASSLAQGAAGAYNEQFF. The chain uses TRBV7-6 and TRBJ2-1; D tentatively fits TRBD1 or TRBD2 (8 bases each). The germline V and J ends were trimmed by 0 bases and 2 bases, with 17 bases remaining between them. Per the germline V gene, CDR1 is SGHVS and CDR2 is FNYEAQ. The CDR3 is 18 amino acids.

The V and J genes are TRBV7-8 and TRBJ2-1, with 11 bases fitting TRBD2. CDR3 length equals 15 residues. Germline V lookup: CDR1 SGHVS, CDR2 FQNEAQ. Trimming at V came to 8 bases and at J to 9 bases, leaving 12 bases not matched to a gene. In nucleotides, the CDR3 is TGTGCCAGCGCCGCTAGCGGGGGGTCATTCGGTGAGCAGTTCTTC. Amino acid sequence: CASAASGGSFGEQFF.

The chain uses TRBV29-1 and TRBJ1-2; D is uncertain. Trimming left V 4 bases short and J 0 bases short, with 9 bases between. The CDR3 length is 13 residues. Germline assignment: CDR1 SQVTM and CDR2 ANQGSEA. CDR3 DNA sequence: TGCAGCGTTGGTGAAGGGACTAACTATGGCTACACCTTC. Its translation is CSVGEGTNYGYTF.

The chain joins TRBV6-5 to TRBJ1-1, with D unclear. The germline V and J ends were trimmed by 6 bases and 4 bases, with 6 bases remaining between them. CDR1 and CDR2 from the germline V gene are MNHEY and SVGAGI. This CDR3 has 11 amino acids. DNA for the CDR3: TGTGCCAGCAGACTCAGCACTGAAGCTTTCTTT. Translated, it gives CASRLSTEAFF.

The rearrangement uses TRBV13 and TRBJ1-2; D gene unclear. Germline-derived CDR1 and CDR2 are PRHDT and FYEKMQ (reference sequence). The CDR3 has 12 amino acids. The V end was cut by 2 bases, the J end by 8 bases, with 9 bases between. The CDR3 loop reads CASSLNRKGYTF. The DNA for the CDR3 is TGTGCCAGCAGCTTAAACAGAAAGGGCTACACCTTC.

The chain recombines TRBV7-9 with TRBJ2-7; D may be TRBD2 (6 bases). The germline V gene encodes CDR1 SEHNR and CDR2 FQNEAQ (reference sequence). The length of the CDR3 is 12 residues. V was trimmed by 5 bases and J by 2 bases, leaving 7 bases between them. The CDR3 sequence is CASSRGTYEQYF. The CDR3 DNA sequence: TGTGCCAGCAGCCGGGGGACCTACGAGCAGTACTTC.

Written as DNA, the CDR3 is TGTGCCAGCAGGGGGGACACAGGGGGCGCGAAAAAACTGTTTTTT. Protein: CASRGDTGGAKKLFF. The gene calls are TRBV6-5 and TRBJ1-4; 9 bases fit TRBD1. Per germline, CDR1 MNHEY and CDR2 SVGAGI. V lost 6 bases to trimming and J lost 9 bases; unmatched junction nucleotides: 11. The CDR3 loop spans 15 amino acids.